The clone carrying this T cell receptor (beta chain) was recorded at least ten times. What it binds is not known. These data come from a study of T cell repertoires in cytomegalovirus infection. Study information: Shared public TCR beta signatures pointed to both CMV infection and a matching HLA type. Findings and limits, study-wide: Carriers of CMV plus the relevant HLA were identified by cumulative public TCR beta family frequency. Clonotypes of TCR beta that were HLA-C-restricted and CMV-specific dominated the ex vivo response.

TCRdb fed the reads into MiXCR, producing one record per CDR3 protein. Of roughly 180,000 distinct CDR3 sequences in the sample, approximately 17% were seen once. There are 14 residues in the CDR3. Per the germline V gene, CDR1 is MDHEN and CDR2 is SYDVKM. Trimming took off 6 bases at V and 0 bases at J, with 11 bases between the two ends. The receptor comes from a human donor in good health (CMV status not recorded). Some clones in this sample may be carry-over from other donors' samples. Input material: CD8+ T cells from PBMCs. This sequence joins TRBV28 and TRBJ1-1; D may be TRBD1 (6 bases). CDR3 residues: CASSADSMNTEAFF. CDR3 nucleotide sequence: TGTGCCAGCAGCGCGGACAGCATGAACACTGAAGCTTTCTTT. The whole variable domain, filled in from reference TRBV28 and TRBJ1-1, reads DVKVTQSSRYLVKRTGEKVFLECVQDMDHENMFWYRQDPGLGLRLIYFSYDVKMKEKGDIPEGYSVSREKKERFSLILESASTNQTSMYLCASSADSMNTEAFFGQGTRLTVV.